A single sample is the source of the 17 T cell receptor beta chains below, sequenced in a study of T cell responses to AZD1222 COVID-19 vaccine. Clones were read by immunoSEQ multiplex PCR, and TCRdb kept only the in-frame ones, dropping some. The sample records about 66,000 clones, roughly nine tenths being singletons. Sequencing used peripheral blood, obtained on day 0 of AZD1222 vaccination. All receptors derive from an adult in good health.

This clone was observed a few times. The genes are TRBV19 and TRBJ2-3; D perhaps matches TRBD1 (6 bases). Per the germline V gene, CDR1 is LNHDA and CDR2 is SQIVND (reference sequence). V was cut by 3 bases and J by 2 bases, with 9 bases left in between. The CDR3 runs 14 residues. The CDR3 spells CASSIGQTTDTQYF. CDR3 nucleotides: TGTGCCAGTAGTATTGGACAGACCACAGATACGCAGTATTTT.

The chain employs TRBV28 and TRBJ1-1, with 8 nucleotides matching TRBD1. The CDR3 extends over 16 amino acids. The V segment lost 1 base and the J segment 3 bases; nucleotides outside the gene matches: 7. CDR1 and CDR2 from the germline V gene are MDHEN and SYDVKM. The CDR3 DNA reads TGTGCCAGCAGTTTATCGACAGGGGCGGGGGACACTGAAGCTTTCTTT. As protein: CASSLSTGAGDTEAFF.

The chain recombines TRBV5-1 with TRBJ2-1, with TRBD1 identical over 7 bases. The CDR3 spans 14 residues. The V segment lost 0 bases and the J segment 6 bases; nucleotides outside the gene matches: 3. The germline CDR1 and CDR2 sequences are SGHRS and YFSETQ. DNA for the CDR3: TGCGCCAGCAGCTTGGCAACAGGGGTCAATGAGCAGTTCTTC. Amino acids: CASSLATGVNEQFF.

CDR3 DNA sequence: TGTGCCTGGAGGGCCGGCGAGGGTGCCGGGGAGCTGTTTTTT. Translating gives CAWRAGEGAGELFF. V gene TRBV30 combines with J gene TRBJ2-2; tentative D call: TRBD2 (5 bases). The CDR3 totals 14 residues. With 3 bases removed from V and 6 bases from J, the gap between germline ends came to 14 bases. Germline V gives CDR1 GTSNPN, CDR2 SVGIG (reference sequence).

In this sample, this clone turned up a few times. The chain recombines TRBV14 with TRBJ1-6; D perhaps matches TRBD1 (5 bases). Trimming stripped 0 bases from V and 9 bases from J, with 9 bases between. The CDR3 covers 14 residues. The germline V gene encodes CDR1 SGHDN and CDR2 FVKESK. CDR3 DNA: TGTGCCAGCAGCCAAGACAGGGCTTTTTCACCCCTCCACTTT. This codes for CASSQDRAFSPLHF.

The rearrangement links TRBV6-5 to TRBJ2-2; the match to TRBD1 covers 9 bases. Germline V gene lookup returns CDR1 MNHEY and CDR2 SVGAGI. This CDR3 comprises 16 residues. V lost 4 bases, J lost 1 base, and 4 bases stayed unmatched. CDR3: CASSWGQGRNTGELFF. The CDR3 nucleotides read TGTGCCAGCAGTTGGGGACAGGGCCGGAACACCGGGGAGCTGTTTTTT.

The V and J genes are TRBV27 and TRBJ1-1; tentatively, D is TRBD1 (5 bases). This CDR3 spans 15 amino acids. V was clipped by 6 bases and J by 3 bases, with 17 bases between them. Germline-derived CDR1 and CDR2 are MNHEY and SMNVEV (reference sequence). CDR3 DNA: TGTGCCAGCAGGGAATGGGGCTCGGAGGACACTGAAGCTTTCTTT. Amino acid sequence: CASREWGSEDTEAFF.

The rearrangement links TRBV11-2 to TRBJ1-1; no clear D. CDR1 is SGHAT and CDR2 is FQNNGV in the germline V gene. The CDR3 covers 12 residues. V dropped 0 bases and J dropped 7 bases, with 6 bases sitting between them. This CDR3 is CASSLDISEAFF. The CDR3 bases are TGTGCCAGCAGCTTAGATATAAGTGAAGCTTTCTTT.

The V call is TRBV4-3, the J call TRBJ1-5, with a tentative D call TRBD1 (5 bases). V was pared by 0 bases and J by 6 bases, with 15 bases between. This CDR3 has 16 amino acids. Germline V gene lookup returns CDR1 LGHNA and CDR2 YSLEER. The CDR3 sequence: CASSQDTGTRAQPQHF. The CDR3 nucleotides read TGCGCCAGCAGCCAAGATACTGGGACGAGAGCTCAGCCCCAGCATTTT.

V is TRBV5-5 and J is TRBJ1-2, with D perhaps TRBD1 (6 bases). Trimming took off 4 bases at V and 2 bases at J, with 12 bases between the two ends. Germline lookup yields CDR1 SGHKS and CDR2 YYEKEE (reference sequence). The CDR3 runs 14 residues. In DNA form, the CDR3 reads TGTGCCAGCAGCCCTTGGGGGCAGAACTATGGCTACACCTTC. Translating it yields CASSPWGQNYGYTF. Supplemented by reference TRBV5-5 and TRBJ1-2, the full variable domain reads DAGVTQSPTHLIKTRGQQVTLRCSPISGHKSVSWYQQVLGQGPQFIFQYYEKEERGRGNFPDRFSARQFPNYSSELNVNALLLGDSALYLCASSPWGQNYGYTFGSGTRLTVV.

This clone has more than one count but fewer than ten. The rearrangement uses TRBV9 and TRBJ2-5, with 8 positions matching TRBD1. CDR3 length: 15 residues. V dropped 4 bases and J dropped 0; count of bases not matched to a gene: 5. Germline V lookup: CDR1 SGDLS, CDR2 YYNGEE. The CDR3 DNA reads as TGTGCCAGCAGCCCAGGGACAGGATACCAAGAGACCCAGTACTTC. Translating gives CASSPGTGYQETQYF.

The chain combines TRBV11-3 with TRBJ2-3; TRBD1 aligns across 11 bases. This CDR3 is built from 16 residues. CDR1 SGHNT and CDR2 YENEEA come from the germline V gene. The J segment lost 5 bases and the V segment lost 3 bases, leaving 7 bases of the junction unmatched. The DNA for the CDR3 is TGTGCCAGCAGCTTGAGGGCGGGACAGGGGGGAGATACGCAGTATTTT. Protein sequence: CASSLRAGQGGDTQYF.

The chain uses TRBV4-3 and TRBJ2-7; no reliable D call. Germline assignment: CDR1 LGHNA and CDR2 YSLEER. CDR3 length: 17 residues. V was clipped by 0 bases and J by 3 bases, with 18 bases between them. The CDR3 protein is CASSQDLIVISFYEQYF. CDR3 coding DNA: TGCGCCAGCAGCCAAGATTTGATAGTAATAAGCTTCTACGAGCAGTACTTC.

V and J are TRBV28 and TRBJ1-2; no firm D call. The CDR3 covers 12 residues. V was pared by 5 bases and J by 3 bases, with 7 bases between. Germline CDR1 MDHEN, CDR2 SYDVKM. The CDR3 DNA reads TGTGCCAGCAGTCTTTTGGACTATGGCTACACCTTC. The encoded protein is CASSLLDYGYTF.

The gene calls are TRBV6-5 and TRBJ1-6, with D uncertain. CDR3 size: 14 residues. The V gene lost 7 bases and the J gene lost 7 bases, with 14 bases spanning the gap. From germline, CDR1 is MNHEY and CDR2 SVGAGI. The DNA for the CDR3 is TGTGCCAGCACCCCAGGTGCAGCAAATTCACCCCTCCACTTT. This codes for CASTPGAANSPLHF.

V is TRBV5-1 and J is TRBJ2-7; 7 nucleotides match TRBD1. This CDR3 has 15 amino acids. Germline CDR1 reads SGHRS; CDR2 reads YFSETQ. V trimming: 0 bases; J trimming: 4 bases; junction bases outside the gene matches: 7. CDR3 DNA sequence: TGCGCCAGCAGCTTGGAGGGCGGCAGGGGGTACGAGCAGTACTTC. Residues: CASSLEGGRGYEQYF.

The rearrangement joins TRBV30 to TRBJ1-5; 8 bases are a match to TRBD1. Germline CDR1 GTSNPN, CDR2 SVGIG (reference sequence). V trimming: 3 bases; J trimming: 6 bases; junction bases outside the gene matches: 7. This CDR3 contains 14 residues. CDR3: CAWSRDRGGQPQHF. In DNA, the CDR3 is TGTGCCTGGAGCAGAGACAGGGGTGGTCAGCCCCAGCATTTT.